A single sample is the source of the 9 T cell receptor beta chains below, sequenced in a study of B cell selection in AIRE deficiency. Sorting defined conventional CD4 T cells as CD4+CD127+. Clones were sequenced by immunoSEQ multiplex PCR, and TCRdb holds only the in-frame ones, with some missing. The repertoire holds about 25,000 clones, with roughly 97% as singletons. Sequences were obtained from conventional CD4+ T cells sorted from PBMCs. The receptors were gathered from a human donor with AIRE deficiency.

The rearrangement links TRBV20-1 to TRBJ1-1; possibly TRBD1 for D (5 bases). The CDR3 length is 11 residues. Germline assignment: CDR1 DFQATT and CDR2 SNEGSKA (reference sequence). V lost 3 bases, J lost 5 bases, and 7 bases lay in between. The CDR3 is CSARTATEAFF. CDR3 DNA sequence: TGCAGTGCTAGGACAGCAACTGAAGCTTTCTTT.

The V call is TRBV28, the J call TRBJ2-7; D unclear. V was pared by 10 bases and J by 2 bases, with 12 bases between. CDR1 is MDHEN and CDR2 is SYDVKM in the germline V gene. The CDR3 is made up of 12 amino acids. In nucleotides, the CDR3 is TGTGCCACCACGCAGCGAACCTACGAGCAGTACTTC. Amino acid sequence: CATTQRTYEQYF. The full variable domain, rest sourced from reference TRBV28 and TRBJ2-7, is DVKVTQSSRYLVKRTGEKVFLECVQDMDHENMFWYRQDPGLGLRLIYFSYDVKMKEKGDIPEGYSVSREKKERFSLILESASTNQTSMYLCATTQRTYEQYFGPGTRLTVT.

The V gene is TRBV14, the J gene TRBJ1-2; the D gene is possibly TRBD1 (5 bases). Per germline, CDR1 SGHDN and CDR2 FVKESK. This CDR3 has 15 amino acids. Trimming pared 0 bases from V and 12 bases from J, leaving 20 bases between. The CDR3 loop reads CASSQDQGRWNKDTF. The CDR3 coding sequence is TGTGCCAGCAGCCAAGATCAGGGCAGGTGGAATAAGGACACCTTC.

The chain carries TRBV18 and TRBJ1-1; the D gene is possibly TRBD1 (5 bases). Germline V gives CDR1 KGHSH, CDR2 LQKENI. With 5 bases removed from V and 2 bases from J, the gap between germline ends came to 15 bases. This CDR3 contains 15 residues. The CDR3 here is CASSTGGRENTEAFF. The CDR3 DNA follows: TGTGCCAGCTCAACCGGGGGGAGAGAAAACACTGAAGCTTTCTTT.

The V call is TRBV28, the J call TRBJ2-5; 8 nucleotides agree with TRBD1. The V and J ends lost 1 base and 5 bases, in that order; junction bases with no gene match: 9. Germline V gene data show CDR1 as MDHEN and CDR2 as SYDVKM. The CDR3 extends over 16 amino acids. The CDR3 DNA follows: TGTGCCAGCAGTTTATTGGGCAGGGGGCCCGCGGAGACCCAGTACTTC. Translating gives CASSLLGRGPAETQYF.

The genes are TRBV27 and TRBJ1-2, with a possible D match to TRBD1 (5 bases). Between the trimmed V and J ends, which lost 2 bases and 4 bases, there was a span of 11 bases. Germline values: CDR1 MNHEY, CDR2 SMNVEV (reference sequence). The CDR3 is 14 residues long. This CDR3 reads CASSLDRGVYGYTF. In DNA, the CDR3 is TGTGCCAGCAGTTTAGACCGGGGCGTCTATGGCTACACCTTC.

The DNA of the CDR3 is TGCGCCAGCAGCCCGGAGGGCCAGAGTCACAATGAGCAGTTCTTC. This encodes CASSPEGQSHNEQFF. The V gene is TRBV5-1, the J gene TRBJ2-1, with D tentatively TRBD2 (6 bases). The CDR3 is made up of 15 amino acids. Trimming took off 4 bases at V and 5 bases at J, with 16 bases between the two ends. Germline V gene lookup returns CDR1 SGHRS and CDR2 YFSETQ.

Written as DNA, the CDR3 is TGTGCCAGCAGCCCAACCCTAACTAGCCAGAGCTCCTACGAGCAGTACTTC. Translation gives CASSPTLTSQSSYEQYF. J is TRBJ2-7 and V is TRBV11-2; a weak D match, TRBD2 (6 bases). Germline values: CDR1 SGHAT, CDR2 FQNNGV. This CDR3 is built from 17 residues. Trimming removed 5 bases from V and 0 bases from J, with 20 bases in between.

CDR3 coding DNA: TGTGCCAGCAGTCGCCGGGGGCTTTACACAGATACGCAGTATTTT. Translated, it gives CASSRRGLYTDTQYF. V usage is TRBV28 and J usage is TRBJ2-3; the D gene could be TRBD1 or TRBD2 (6 bases each). Trimming took 5 bases from V and 2 from J, leaving 14 bases between them. Germline CDR1 reads MDHEN; CDR2 reads SYDVKM. The CDR3 runs to 15 residues.